A single sample is the source of the 21 T cell receptor beta chains below, sequenced in a study of blood T cells in healthy people across ages. A sample-barcoded 5' primer and a J-beta primer mix were used in a second PCR of about 7 to 12 cycles. TCRdb reanalysed the 5' RACE reads using MiXCR and keeps one entry per CDR3 protein. The sample lists about 650,000 distinct CDR3 sequences; 52% were seen once. Sequenced input: blood. The receptors shown here come from a woman of 80 years or more in good health.

The V gene is TRBV11-3, the J gene TRBJ2-5; D could derive from TRBD1 or TRBD2 (6 bases each). The J call may not be correct, given that the DNA end is closer to TRBJ2-7. There are 14 residues in the CDR3. Germline V lookup: CDR1 SGHNT, CDR2 YENEEA. The CDR3 protein is CASSTVEGDYEQYF. CDR3 in DNA: TGTGCCAGCAGCACCGTGGAGGGGGACTACGAGCAGTACTTC.

Concerning this clonotype itself: A much larger clone lies a single base off, so this may be a read error. This rearrangement joins TRBV4-2 to TRBJ1-1; 7 bases map to TRBD1. Trimming removed 2 bases from V and 3 bases from J; junction bases left unmatched: 9. CDR3 length: 16 amino acids. CDR1 and CDR2 from the germline V gene are LGHNA and YNFKEQ. The CDR3 bases are TGTGCCAGCAGCCAACAGGGGGATCGTAGGGACACTGAAGCTTTCTTT. Protein product: CASSQQGDRRDTEAFF.

In this sample, this clonotype turned up a few times. The chain is built from TRBV2 and TRBJ2-7; TRBD1 matches 10 bases. The V and J ends lost 4 bases and 6 bases, in that order; junction bases with no gene match: 3. This CDR3 contains 13 residues. The germline gives CDR1 SNHLY, CDR2 FYNNEI. The CDR3 protein is CASSGTGGGEQYF. CDR3 DNA: TGTGCCAGCAGTGGGACAGGGGGTGGCGAGCAGTACTTC.

V usage is TRBV7-3 and J usage is TRBJ1-1; D unclear. CDR1 and CDR2 from the germline V gene are SGHTA and FQGTGA. V was cut by 3 bases and J by 1 base, with 9 bases left in between. This CDR3 is 14 amino acids long. The CDR3 nucleotides read TGTGCCAGCAGCTTTATGGCGGGGAACACTGAAGCTTTCTTT. Protein: CASSFMAGNTEAFF.

This clonotype was observed at least ten times. DNA of the CDR3: TGTGCCAGCAGCTTAATAGGGGTAGGCGAGCAGTACTTC. It codes for CASSLIGVGEQYF. This rearrangement joins TRBV7-9 to TRBJ2-7; TRBD1 is a possible D gene (5 bases). Trimming pared 2 bases from V and 6 bases from J, leaving 11 bases between. Germline V gene data show CDR1 as SEHNR and CDR2 as FQNEAQ (reference sequence). The CDR3 has 13 residues.

This clonotype appeared many times. The chain combines TRBV19 with TRBJ2-1; D uncertain. The CDR3 covers 13 residues. Per germline, CDR1 LNHDA and CDR2 SQIVND (reference sequence). The V end was cut by 4 bases, the J end by 6 bases, with 10 bases between. CDR3 amino acids: CASSKDISNEQFF. The CDR3 DNA sequence: TGTGCCAGTAGTAAAGACATCAGCAATGAGCAGTTCTTC.

This chain joins TRBV20-1 and TRBJ1-5, with 7 bases aligning to TRBD1. The V gene end was trimmed by 2 bases and the J gene end by 4 bases; junction bases not matched to a gene: 5. Germline CDR1 is DFQATT and CDR2 is SNEGSKA (reference sequence). CDR3 length: 14 residues. This CDR3 reads CSARIGTANQPQHF. CDR3 DNA: TGCAGTGCTAGAATAGGGACAGCAAATCAGCCCCAGCATTTT.

The CDR3 loop reads CSVDFRTGANTGELFF. The CDR3 region has the DNA TGCAGCGTTGACTTCCGGACAGGGGCAAACACCGGGGAGCTGTTTTTT. The rearrangement joins TRBV29-1 to TRBJ2-2, with 9 bases aligning to TRBD1. The CDR3 has 16 residues. CDR1 is SQVTM, CDR2 ANQGSEA, per germline. V was clipped by 3 bases and J by 2 bases; unmatched bases: 7.

This clonotype appeared many times. The chain is built from TRBV12-3 or TRBV12-4 and TRBJ2-2; 13 nucleotides match TRBD2. The CDR3 runs to 16 residues. Losses at the gene ends were 3 bases for V and 7 bases for J; bases not matched to a gene: 5. CDR3 residues: CASSFQTSGGIGELFF. The CDR3, as DNA: TGTGCCAGCAGTTTCCAGACTAGCGGGGGGATCGGGGAGCTGTTTTTT.

This clonotype was observed a single time. This may stem from a read error, because a much larger clone lies one nucleotide away. The CDR3 DNA is TGTGCCAGCAGGAACAGGGGAGTTCTCCCGCTATACAATGAGCAGTACTTC. Translation gives CASRNRGVLPLYNEQYF. The rearrangement uses TRBV7-8 and TRBJ2-5; 7 bases agree with TRBD1. The V gene's germline CDR1 is SGHVS and CDR2 FQNEAQ. The CDR3 has 17 amino acids. V shed 6 bases and J 11 bases; nucleotides not matched to a gene: 24.

The genes are TRBV20-1 and TRBJ2-1, with TRBD2 as a possible D gene (7 bases). CDR1 and CDR2 (germline): DFQATT, SNEGSKA (reference sequence). CDR3 length: 18 residues. Trimming pared 6 bases from V and 9 bases from J, leaving 33 bases between. The CDR3 sequence: CSASEVTGGPGVQGEQFF. The DNA for the CDR3 is TGCAGTGCCTCCGAGGTGACGGGAGGCCCAGGGGTACAGGGTGAGCAGTTCTTC.

A single count supports this clonotype. V and J are TRBV4-2 and TRBJ1-2; D gene uncertain. The CDR3 sequence is 15 residues long. Germline CDR1 LGHNA, CDR2 YNFKEQ. V was clipped by 0 bases and J by 4 bases, with 12 bases between them. The CDR3 reads CASSQDHGGRYGYTF. In DNA form, the CDR3 reads TGTGCCAGCAGCCAAGATCACGGCGGACGCTATGGCTACACCTTC.

This chain joins TRBV27 and TRBJ2-5; 11 bases are shared with TRBD1. The CDR3 runs to 15 residues. V gave up 4 bases and J gave up 4 bases; unmatched junction bases: 5. Germline CDR1 and CDR2: MNHEY and SMNVEV (reference sequence). CDR3 bases: TGTGCCAGCAGTTCGGACAGGGGGCGCGGAGAGACCCAGTACTTC. Its protein product is CASSSDRGRGETQYF.

A few counts support this clonotype. The chain uses TRBV20-1 and TRBJ2-1; possibly TRBD2 for D (7 bases). Germline CDR1 DFQATT, CDR2 SNEGSKA (reference sequence). This CDR3 is 15 amino acids long. The CDR3 sequence is CSRRGRVASYNEQFF. The CDR3 nucleotides read TGCAGCCGTAGGGGGAGGGTGGCATCCTACAATGAGCAGTTCTTC.

The J gene is TRBJ2-7, the V gene TRBV10-3; TRBD2 agrees at 8 bases. The ends lost 2 bases at V and 7 bases at J; junction bases unmatched: 7. The CDR3 is 14 residues long. Germline V gives CDR1 ENHRY, CDR2 SYGVKD. CDR3 coding DNA: TGTGCCATCAGTGAGGTTGCGGGGGGCTATGAGCAGTACTTC. Protein product: CAISEVAGGYEQYF.

The CDR3 protein is CASSYGQGRIYGYTF. CDR3 coding DNA: TGTGCCAGCTCATATGGGCAGGGACGTATCTATGGCTACACCTTC. The V call is TRBV25-1, the J call TRBJ1-2; perhaps TRBD1 as D (5 bases). V was trimmed by 8 bases and J by 4 bases, leaving 20 bases between them. From germline, CDR1 is MGHDK and CDR2 SYGVNS. This CDR3 is built from 15 residues.

The genes are TRBV5-1 and TRBJ2-3; weak D call: TRBD1 (6 bases). The CDR3 runs 16 residues. V shed 4 bases and J shed 0 bases, with 15 bases lying between them. Germline loops: CDR1 SGHRS, CDR2 YFSETQ. DNA of the CDR3: TGCGCCAGCAGCCTCGGGACATTCTCTAGCACAGATACGCAGTATTTT. Protein sequence: CASSLGTFSSTDTQYF.

This clonotype was observed a single time. The chain recombines TRBV20-1 with TRBJ2-3; D is possibly TRBD2 (5 bases). Germline assignment: CDR1 DFQATT and CDR2 SNEGSKA (reference sequence). The CDR3 has 16 residues. V lost 1 base and J 0 bases, leaving 14 bases between the germline ends. The DNA of the CDR3 is TGCAGTGCTAGAGTGCCCGGGGTGTGGAGCACAGATACGCAGTATTTT. It codes for CSARVPGVWSTDTQYF.

This clonotype was observed a few times. The rearrangement links TRBV12-3 or TRBV12-4 to TRBJ2-1, with D perhaps TRBD1 or TRBD2 (5 bases each). The CDR3 is 16 amino acids. V dropped 5 bases and J dropped 7 bases, with 21 bases sitting between them. CDR3 region: CASSEGRATLMNEQFF. In nucleotides, the CDR3 is TGTGCCAGCAGTGAGGGCAGGGCAACTCTCATGAATGAGCAGTTCTTC.

This clonotype occurred a few times. The chain employs TRBV3-1 and TRBJ2-7, with D tentatively TRBD2 (5 bases). Between the trimmed V and J ends, which lost 0 bases and 2 bases, there was a span of 17 bases. The CDR3 spans 17 residues. Looked up from germline, CDR1 is LGHDT and CDR2 is YNNKEL (reference sequence). CDR3 in DNA: TGTGCCAGCAGCCAAGAGGTTGGAGGAGTAGTTGCCTACGAGCAGTACTTC. Encoded protein: CASSQEVGGVVAYEQYF.

This clonotype was seen at least ten times. The CDR3 here is CSVVSGRGTQYF. The DNA of the CDR3 is TGCAGCGTCGTTTCGGGGCGGGGGACCCAGTACTTC. The chain has TRBV29-1 and TRBJ2-5; the D gene is possibly TRBD2 (6 bases). Trimming removed 6 bases at V and 7 bases at J, with 15 bases between. The CDR3 spans 12 residues. Per the germline V gene, CDR1 is SQVTM and CDR2 is ANQGSEA.